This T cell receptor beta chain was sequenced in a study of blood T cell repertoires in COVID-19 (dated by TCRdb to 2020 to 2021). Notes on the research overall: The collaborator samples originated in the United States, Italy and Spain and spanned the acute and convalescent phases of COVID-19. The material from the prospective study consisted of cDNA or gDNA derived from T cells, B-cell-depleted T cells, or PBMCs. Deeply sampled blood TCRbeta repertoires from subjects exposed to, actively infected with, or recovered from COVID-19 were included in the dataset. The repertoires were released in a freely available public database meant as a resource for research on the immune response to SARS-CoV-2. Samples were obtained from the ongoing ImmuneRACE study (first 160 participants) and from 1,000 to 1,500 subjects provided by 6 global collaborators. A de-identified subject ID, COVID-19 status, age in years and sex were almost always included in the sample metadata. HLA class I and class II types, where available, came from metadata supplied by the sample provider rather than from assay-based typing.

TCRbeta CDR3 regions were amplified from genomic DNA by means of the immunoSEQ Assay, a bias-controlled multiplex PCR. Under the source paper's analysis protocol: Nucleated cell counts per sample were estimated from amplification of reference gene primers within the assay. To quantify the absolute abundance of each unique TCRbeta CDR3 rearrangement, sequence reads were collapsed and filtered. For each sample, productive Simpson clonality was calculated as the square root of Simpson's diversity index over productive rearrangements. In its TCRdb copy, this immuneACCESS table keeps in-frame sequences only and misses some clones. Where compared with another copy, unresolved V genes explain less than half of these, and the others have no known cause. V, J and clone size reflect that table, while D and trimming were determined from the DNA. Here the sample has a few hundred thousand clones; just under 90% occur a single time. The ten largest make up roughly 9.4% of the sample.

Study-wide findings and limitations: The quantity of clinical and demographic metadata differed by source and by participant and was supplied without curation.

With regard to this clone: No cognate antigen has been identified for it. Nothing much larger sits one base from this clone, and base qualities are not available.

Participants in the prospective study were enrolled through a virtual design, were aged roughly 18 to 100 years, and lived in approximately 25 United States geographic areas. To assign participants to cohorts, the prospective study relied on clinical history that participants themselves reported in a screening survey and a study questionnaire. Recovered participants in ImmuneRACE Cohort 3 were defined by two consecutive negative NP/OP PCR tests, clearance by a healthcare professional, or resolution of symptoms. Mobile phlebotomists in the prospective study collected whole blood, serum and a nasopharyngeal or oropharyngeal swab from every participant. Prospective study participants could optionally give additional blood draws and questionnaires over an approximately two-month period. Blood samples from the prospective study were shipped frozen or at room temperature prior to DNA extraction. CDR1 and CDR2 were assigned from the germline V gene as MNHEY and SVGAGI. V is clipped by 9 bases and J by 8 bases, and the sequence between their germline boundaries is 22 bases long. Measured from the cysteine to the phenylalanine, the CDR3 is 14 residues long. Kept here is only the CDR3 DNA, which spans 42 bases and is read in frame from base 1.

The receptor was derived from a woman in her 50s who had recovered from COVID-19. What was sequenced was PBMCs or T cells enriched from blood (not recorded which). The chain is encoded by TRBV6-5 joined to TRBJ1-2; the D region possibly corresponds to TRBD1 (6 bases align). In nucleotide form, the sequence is TGTGCCAGTGATAATCAGGGGTTTGGTGGAGGCTACACCTTC. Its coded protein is CASDNQGFGGGYTF.